This T cell receptor (beta chain) was obtained from a study of T cells in Graves' hyperthyroidism and ophthalmopathy. Study context: Peripheral blood collection took place at initial diagnosis, before any treatment. Study conclusions and caveats: Blood also held most thyroid clonotypes expanded beyond 0.001. Ophthalmopathy and stable hyperthyroidism were told apart by a 13 V-J model. The model identified upcoming ophthalmopathy a median approximately 6.5 months ahead of onset.

Germline CDR1 reads SGHTA; CDR2 reads FQGNSA. The CDR3 is made up of 14 amino acids. V lost 4 bases and J lost 3, with 13 bases in between. There are many counts of this clonotype. Its antigen is still unknown. RNA transcripts gave rise to amplified TCR beta CDR3 regions. First-round RT-PCR of the TCR CDR3 relied on the HTBI primer set. TCRdb reprocessed the multiplex PCR reads with MiXCR, giving one entry per CDR3 protein. The sample lists about 250,000 distinct CDR3 sequences, 24% occurring once. J is TRBJ2-7 and V is TRBV7-2; D might be TRBD2 (6 bases). The sequencing input was blood. This receptor was identified in a woman in her thirties or forties with Graves' ophthalmopathy. The CDR3 sequence: CASSSGTALYEQYF. The DNA of the CDR3 is TGTGCCAGCAGCTCAGGGACTGCGCTCTACGAGCAGTACTTC.